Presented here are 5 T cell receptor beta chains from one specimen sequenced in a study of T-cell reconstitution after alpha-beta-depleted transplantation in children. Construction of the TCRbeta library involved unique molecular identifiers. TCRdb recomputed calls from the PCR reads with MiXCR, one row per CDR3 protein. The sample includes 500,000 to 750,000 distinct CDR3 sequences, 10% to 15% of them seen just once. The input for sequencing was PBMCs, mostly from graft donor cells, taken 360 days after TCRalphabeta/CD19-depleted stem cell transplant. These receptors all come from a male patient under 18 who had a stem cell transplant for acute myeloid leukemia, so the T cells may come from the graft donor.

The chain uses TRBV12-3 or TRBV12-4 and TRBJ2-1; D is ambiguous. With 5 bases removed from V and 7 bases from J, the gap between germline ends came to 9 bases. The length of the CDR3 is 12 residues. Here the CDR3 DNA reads TGTGCCAGCAGTCCACTTTTAAATGAGCAGTTCTTC. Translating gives CASSPLLNEQFF.

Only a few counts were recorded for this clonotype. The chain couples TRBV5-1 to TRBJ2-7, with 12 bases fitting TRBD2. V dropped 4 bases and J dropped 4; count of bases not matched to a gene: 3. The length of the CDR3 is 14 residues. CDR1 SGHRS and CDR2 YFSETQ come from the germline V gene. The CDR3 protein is CASSRLAGEYEQYF. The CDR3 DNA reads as TGCGCCAGCAGCCGACTAGCGGGAGAGTACGAGCAGTACTTC.

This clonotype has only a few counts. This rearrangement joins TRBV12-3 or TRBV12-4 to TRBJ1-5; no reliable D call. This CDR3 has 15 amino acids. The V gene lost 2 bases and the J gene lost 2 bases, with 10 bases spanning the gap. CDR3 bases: TGTGCCAGCAGTTTAACGGGATCAGGCAATCAGCCCCAGCATTTT. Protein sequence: CASSLTGSGNQPQHF.

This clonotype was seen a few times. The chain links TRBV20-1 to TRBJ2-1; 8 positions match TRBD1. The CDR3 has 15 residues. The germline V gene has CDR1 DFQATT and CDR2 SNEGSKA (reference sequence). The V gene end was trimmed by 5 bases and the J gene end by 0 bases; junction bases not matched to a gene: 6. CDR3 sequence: CSAPPDRGSYNEQFF. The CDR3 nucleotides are TGCAGTGCTCCTCCTGACAGGGGCTCCTACAATGAGCAGTTCTTC.

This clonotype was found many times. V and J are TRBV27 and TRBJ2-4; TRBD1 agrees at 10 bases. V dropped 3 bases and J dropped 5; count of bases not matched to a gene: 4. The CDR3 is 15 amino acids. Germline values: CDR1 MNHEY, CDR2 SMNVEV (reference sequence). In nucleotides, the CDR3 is TGTGCCAGCAGTTTTGGGACAGGGGTGGAAAACATTCAGTACTTC. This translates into CASSFGTGVENIQYF.